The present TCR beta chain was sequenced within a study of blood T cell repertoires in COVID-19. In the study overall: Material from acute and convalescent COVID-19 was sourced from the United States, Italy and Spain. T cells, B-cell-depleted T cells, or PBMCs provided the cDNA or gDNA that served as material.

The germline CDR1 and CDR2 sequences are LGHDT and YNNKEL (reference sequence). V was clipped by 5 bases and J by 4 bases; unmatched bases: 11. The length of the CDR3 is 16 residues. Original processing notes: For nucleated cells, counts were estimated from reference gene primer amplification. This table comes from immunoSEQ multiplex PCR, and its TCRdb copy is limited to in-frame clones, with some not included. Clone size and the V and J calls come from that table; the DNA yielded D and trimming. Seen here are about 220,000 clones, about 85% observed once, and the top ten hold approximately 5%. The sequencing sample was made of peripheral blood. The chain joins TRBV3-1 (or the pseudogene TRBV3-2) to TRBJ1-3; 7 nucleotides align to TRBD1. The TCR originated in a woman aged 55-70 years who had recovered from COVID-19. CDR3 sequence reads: CASSFTGQAGGNTIYF. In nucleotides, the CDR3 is TGTGCCAGCAGCTTTACCGGACAGGCCGGAGGAAACACCATATATTTT.